This passage covers 20 T cell receptor beta chains from one sample sequenced in a study of shared clonotypes between healthy human individuals. The protocol was immunoSEQ multiplex PCR, while the TCRdb copy is restricted to in-frame clones and leaves out a portion. The sample carries around 1.5 million clones, 98% recorded once. Sequencing was carried out using naive CD4+ T cells sorted from blood. Subset meaning: CD45RA+ positively selected. These receptors all stem from a young man in good health.

The V call is TRBV7-9, the J call TRBJ2-1; 12 bases are shared with TRBD1. Germline V gene sequence: CDR1 SEHNR, CDR2 FQNEAQ (reference sequence). V dropped 5 bases and J dropped 9; count of bases not matched to a gene: 8. The CDR3 loop spans 15 amino acids. Here the CDR3 DNA reads TGTGCCAGCAGCGGGACAGGGGGCTTAGTAGGTGAGCAGTTCTTC. This codes for CASSGTGGLVGEQFF.

The CDR3 loop reads CASSNRVAGELFF. CDR3 coding DNA: TGTGCCAGCAGCAACAGGGTTGCCGGGGAGCTGTTTTTT. The chain has TRBV14 and TRBJ2-2; D is possibly TRBD1 (6 bases). The germline V and J ends were trimmed by 5 bases and 6 bases, with 10 bases remaining between them. This CDR3 region has 13 residues. Germline-derived CDR1 and CDR2 are SGHDN and FVKESK.

This clone was counted once. The chain recombines TRBV7-2 with TRBJ2-3; 8 positions match TRBD2. The CDR3 sequence is 11 residues long. J lost 13 bases, V lost 2 bases, and 2 bases had no gene match. The germline gives CDR1 SGHTA, CDR2 FQGNSA. CDR3 sequence: CASSLNSGKYF. In nucleotides, the CDR3 is TGTGCCAGCAGCTTAAATAGCGGGAAGTATTTT.

V is TRBV6-5 and J is TRBJ1-5; 10 bases match TRBD1. CDR1 and CDR2 from the germline V gene are MNHEY and SVGAGI. V lost 8 bases, J lost 6 bases, and 1 base stayed unmatched. CDR3 size: 12 residues. CDR3 amino acids: CASGTGVQPQHF. The CDR3 DNA follows: TGTGCCAGCGGGACAGGGGTTCAGCCCCAGCATTTT.

The V call is TRBV5-8, the J call TRBJ2-7; possible D gene TRBD1, 6 bases. The CDR3 has 14 residues. V was shortened by 7 bases and J by 4 bases, with 18 bases between the two germline ends. Looked up from germline, CDR1 is SGHTS and CDR2 is YDEGEE. CDR3 sequence: CASCMAGVPYEQYF. Written as DNA, the CDR3 is TGTGCCAGCTGCATGGCAGGGGTTCCGTACGAGCAGTACTTC.

This clone was detected once. The sample has other DNA sequences that encode this CDR3 too. The genes are TRBV7-2 and TRBJ1-2, with D hard to call. This CDR3 has 13 amino acids. Germline V gene data show CDR1 as SGHTA and CDR2 as FQGNSA. Trimming shortened V by 2 bases and J by 1 base, and 5 bases separated the two germline ends. Written as DNA, the CDR3 is TGTGCCAGCAGCTTAACAGTTAACTATGGCTACACCTTC. It codes for CASSLTVNYGYTF.

The genes are TRBV7-9 and TRBJ2-7, with 7 bases that match TRBD2. The CDR3 runs to 17 residues. J gave up 2 bases and V 5 bases, and 15 bases lay outside the gene matches. Germline CDR1 SEHNR, CDR2 FQNEAQ (reference sequence). In nucleotides, the CDR3 is TGTGCCAGCAGCCCAGGTGGGGGGACTACCAGGACCTACGAGCAGTACTTC. Protein sequence: CASSPGGGTTRTYEQYF.

The V gene is TRBV7-3, the J gene TRBJ2-7; 13 bases are shared with TRBD2. The V gene end was trimmed by 5 bases and the J gene end by 1 base; junction bases not matched to a gene: 5. CDR1 and CDR2 (germline): SGHTA, FQGTGA. The CDR3 contains 16 residues. The CDR3 reads CASSPQGLAGSYEQYF. CDR3 in DNA: TGTGCCAGCAGCCCCCAGGGACTAGCGGGATCCTACGAGCAGTACTTC.

Worth noting for this clone: This sample also contains other DNA sequences that code for the same CDR3. This chain uses TRBV18 with TRBJ1-3, with D possibly matching TRBD1 (5 bases). In germline, CDR1 is KGHSH, CDR2 LQKENI. This CDR3 comprises 16 residues. V dropped 3 bases and J dropped 3 bases, with 15 bases sitting between them. The CDR3 nucleotides read TGTGCCAGCTCACCGGGGACTGTTCTGAGTGGAAACACCATATATTTT. Translated, it gives CASSPGTVLSGNTIYF.

V and J are TRBV28 and TRBJ1-4; D is ambiguous. CDR3 size: 15 residues. Germline V gene sequence: CDR1 MDHEN, CDR2 SYDVKM. V gave up 7 bases and J gave up 4 bases, with 16 bases separating them. CDR3: CASIYRPDRNEKLFF. CDR3 sequence (DNA): TGTGCCAGCATCTATAGGCCTGACCGTAATGAAAAACTGTTTTTT.

The rearrangement links TRBV10-1 to TRBJ2-2; D is ambiguous. CDR3 length: 13 amino acids. V lost 3 bases and J lost 5, with 7 bases in between. The germline V gene has CDR1 WNHNN and CDR2 SYGVQD (reference sequence). CDR3 sequence (DNA): TGCGCCAGCAGTGACCCCGGGACCGGGGAGCTGTTTTTT. This codes for CASSDPGTGELFF.

The genes are TRBV5-6 and TRBJ1-4; no reliable D call. V was trimmed by 1 base and J by 8 bases, leaving 12 bases between them. The CDR3 length is 14 residues. Germline V gives CDR1 SGHDT, CDR2 YYEEEE. The CDR3 sequence is CASSLSGLEEKLFF. The CDR3 DNA reads as TGTGCCAGCAGCTTGTCCGGACTTGAGGAAAAACTGTTTTTT.

The chain recombines TRBV9 with TRBJ2-3, with 8 bases fitting TRBD2. Per the germline V gene, CDR1 is SGDLS and CDR2 is YYNGEE. This CDR3 contains 20 residues. The V segment lost 0 bases and the J segment 0 bases; nucleotides outside the gene matches: 15. The CDR3 spells CASSVAPSLGLAVSTDTQYF. CDR3 nucleotides: TGTGCCAGCAGCGTAGCTCCATCCCTCGGACTAGCCGTTAGCACAGATACGCAGTATTTT.

The rearrangement links TRBV5-5 to TRBJ1-4; D call uncertain. The CDR3 runs to 17 residues. From germline, CDR1 is SGHKS and CDR2 YYEKEE (reference sequence). The V gene lost 3 bases and the J gene lost 0 bases, with 15 bases spanning the gap. The chain's CDR3 is CASSWGSSGATNEKLFF. DNA for the CDR3: TGTGCCAGCAGCTGGGGATCCTCAGGTGCAACTAATGAAAAACTGTTTTTT.

The chain recombines TRBV11-2 with TRBJ1-2; D is perhaps TRBD1 (5 bases). CDR1 SGHAT and CDR2 FQNNGV come from the germline V gene. The CDR3 extends over 16 amino acids. Trimming stripped 5 bases from V and 5 bases from J, with 21 bases between. The CDR3 DNA is TGTGCCAGCAGCCCTACGGGAGGGAAGCGGGGGTATGGCTACACCTTC. Translation gives CASSPTGGKRGYGYTF.

Regarding this clone: Other DNA sequences in the same sample also yield this CDR3. The chain recombines TRBV11-2 with TRBJ2-7; 8 bases align to TRBD2. The CDR3 runs to 14 residues. CDR1 SGHAT and CDR2 FQNNGV come from the germline V gene. V shed 1 base, J shed 3 bases, and the junction held 2 bases outside the gene matches. CDR3 sequence: CASSLGTSGYEQYF. The CDR3 region has the DNA TGTGCCAGCAGCTTAGGAACTAGCGGCTACGAGCAGTACTTC.

J is TRBJ2-1 and V is TRBV5-3; D perhaps matches TRBD2 (6 bases). TRBV5-3 is reported as an ORF; its role is uncertain. The CDR3 is 16 amino acids. Trimming pared 4 bases from V and 2 bases from J, leaving 16 bases between. The CDR3 is CARSIGDSGPYNEQFF. The CDR3 DNA is TGTGCCAGAAGCATTGGGGATAGCGGACCCTACAATGAGCAGTTCTTC.

This rearrangement joins TRBV5-1 to TRBJ1-1, with D perhaps TRBD1 (5 bases). Germline V CDR1 and CDR2: SGHRS, YFSETQ. V lost 5 bases and J 7 bases, leaving 21 bases between the germline ends. CDR3 size: 15 residues. The CDR3 DNA sequence: TGCGCCAGCAGTCCGTCAAACTCTGGACACCGTGAAGCTTTCTTT. It encodes CASSPSNSGHREAFF.

With respect to this clone: Other nucleotide sequences in the sample specify the same CDR3. The J gene is TRBJ1-1, the V gene TRBV5-1, with a tentative D call TRBD1 (6 bases). Trimming removed 3 bases at V and 3 bases at J, with 9 bases between. From germline, CDR1 is SGHRS and CDR2 YFSETQ. The CDR3 consists of 13 residues. The CDR3, as DNA: TGCGCCAGCAGCTCACAGGGAGACACTGAAGCTTTCTTT. Protein sequence: CASSSQGDTEAFF.

The J gene is TRBJ2-1, the V gene TRBV5-1; TRBD1 agrees at 7 bases. The junction had 10 bases not matched to a gene; V was cut back by 2 bases and J by 8 bases. From germline, CDR1 is SGHRS and CDR2 YFSETQ. The CDR3 has 15 amino acids. The CDR3 loop reads CASSLTGVPFDEQFF. Here the CDR3 DNA reads TGCGCCAGCAGCTTAACAGGGGTCCCCTTCGATGAGCAGTTCTTC.